These 18 T cell receptor beta chains came from one sample sequenced in a study of regulatory T cells in long-lasting Graves disease. The time point: newly diagnosed GD, antithyroid drugs for less than 3 months. There was RNA extracted from PBMCs, and the TCR library was made from it. To make TCR beta libraries, researchers used iRepertoire HTBI primers and Arm-PCR of CDR3 regions. TCRdb reprocessed the multiplex PCR reads with MiXCR, giving one entry per CDR3 protein. Seen here are about 540,000 distinct CDR3 sequences, 13% observed once, and the top ten hold roughly 9.7%. These data were also reused for a study on T cells in Graves' hyperthyroidism and ophthalmopathy.

Sample: peripheral blood mononuclear cells (PBMCs), taken at new diagnosis, from a patient treated with antithyroid drugs. These receptors came from a man aged 25-40 years with Graves disease.

In DNA, the CDR3 is TGCAGTGCTGGTTCCAGCGGGGCAACCTACGAGCAGTACTTC. This encodes CSAGSSGATYEQYF. V and J are TRBV20-1 and TRBJ2-7; 7 positions agree with TRBD2. Germline CDR1 DFQATT, CDR2 SNEGSKA (reference sequence). The V segment lost 5 bases and the J segment 2 bases; nucleotides outside the gene matches: 9. The CDR3 contains 14 residues.

This clonotype was counted many times. CDR3 nucleotides: TGTGCCAGCAGCCTCCTACGCGGGCGCAAGGGCGGCTACACCTTC. Protein sequence: CASSLLRGRKGGYTF. The chain combines TRBV11-2 with TRBJ1-2; the D is unclear. Trimming took off 5 bases at V and 8 bases at J, with 21 bases between the two ends. Germline-derived CDR1 and CDR2 are SGHAT and FQNNGV. The CDR3 consists of 15 residues.

A note on this clonotype: A much larger clone is a single base away; this may be a read error. The rearrangement uses TRBV5-4 and TRBJ1-2, with D hard to call. Trimming cost V 0 bases and J 4 bases, with 13 bases left between them. The CDR3 extends over 15 amino acids. Germline V gene sequence: CDR1 SGHNT, CDR2 YYREEE (reference sequence). CDR3 sequence: CASSLGGTPSYGYTF. The CDR3 nucleotides read TGTGCCAGCAGCTTGGGCGGTACCCCAAGCTATGGCTACACCTTC.

This clonotype was counted many times. V and J are TRBV7-2 and TRBJ2-1, with 7 bases that match TRBD2. Per germline, CDR1 SGHTA and CDR2 FQGNSA. Trimming removed 5 bases from V and 0 bases from J; junction bases left unmatched: 7. CDR3 length: 16 amino acids. Here the CDR3 reads CASSLDGRLSYNEQFF. The CDR3 region has the DNA TGTGCCAGCAGCCTAGACGGGAGGCTCTCCTACAATGAGCAGTTCTTC.

The V call is TRBV5-1, the J call TRBJ2-3; D may be TRBD2 (6 bases). Trimming left V 7 bases short and J 3 bases short, with 9 bases between. CDR1 and CDR2 from the germline V gene are SGHRS and YFSETQ. CDR3 length equals 12 residues. CDR3 sequence (DNA): TGCGCCAGCTGGGGACTGACAGATACGCAGTATTTT. Translating it yields CASWGLTDTQYF.

This chain joins TRBV5-5 and TRBJ2-7, with 7 positions matching TRBD2. J was trimmed by 5 bases and V by 0 bases; bases with no gene match: 8. This CDR3 has 15 residues. Germline-derived CDR1 and CDR2 are SGHKS and YYEKEE (reference sequence). The CDR3 DNA sequence: TGTGCCAGCAGCTTGGCGAGATGGGGAGGGGACGAGCAGTACTTC. Translation: CASSLARWGGDEQYF.

In its sample, this clonotype was seen a few times. The chain joins TRBV20-1 to TRBJ2-3; the D call may be TRBD1 or TRBD2 (5 bases each). Germline assignment: CDR1 DFQATT and CDR2 SNEGSKA (reference sequence). V was pared by 3 bases and J by 5 bases, with 15 bases between. This CDR3 region has 14 residues. The CDR3 nucleotides are TGCAGTGCTAGTGCGGGCAGGGCCATAGATACGCAGTATTTT. Translated: CSASAGRAIDTQYF.

At least ten counts were recorded for this clonotype. This chain links TRBV11-2 with TRBJ2-3; TRBD2 is a possible D gene (6 bases). Germline V gene sequence: CDR1 SGHAT, CDR2 FQNNGV. CDR3 length: 15 amino acids. Between the trimmed V and J ends, which lost 2 bases and 2 bases, there was a span of 11 bases. The CDR3 DNA sequence: TGTGCCAGCAGCTTATTCGGACTACTCACAGATACGCAGTATTTT. It specifies CASSLFGLLTDTQYF.

The chain has TRBV4-1 and TRBJ2-5; 7 positions match TRBD1. CDR3 length equals 14 residues. The trim removed 0 bases at V and 4 bases at J, leaving 2 bases unmatched. The germline V gene encodes CDR1 MGHRA and CDR2 YSYEKL. Here the CDR3 reads CASSQEGGRETQYF. The CDR3 region has the DNA TGCGCCAGCAGCCAAGAAGGGGGCAGAGAGACCCAGTACTTC.

This clonotype was seen a few times. A junction boundary mismatches the germline segment, possibly from a read error. The rearrangement uses TRBV7-2 and TRBJ2-1; TRBD2 might be the D (5 bases). The CDR3 has 14 residues. Germline V gene data show CDR1 as SGHTA and CDR2 as FQGNSA. The CDR3 sequence is CASSPQARDGEQFF. Written as DNA, the CDR3 is TGCGCCAGCAGCCCCCAAGCGAGGGATGGTGAGCAGTTCTTC.

This clonotype was seen many times. V gene TRBV27 combines with J gene TRBJ1-2; 8 bases line up with TRBD1. This CDR3 has 14 residues. Germline V CDR1 and CDR2: MNHEY, SMNVEV (reference sequence). Losses at the gene ends were 6 bases for V and 8 bases for J; bases not matched to a gene: 11. CDR3 nucleotide sequence: TGTGCCAGCAGCATGGACAGGGCGAATAGCGGCTACACCTTC. Translating it yields CASSMDRANSGYTF.

This clonotype was recorded many times. The chain recombines TRBV30 with TRBJ1-1; 9 bases fit TRBD1. CDR3 length: 13 residues. Losses at the gene ends were 2 bases for V and 5 bases for J; bases not matched to a gene: 3. Germline V lookup: CDR1 GTSNPN, CDR2 SVGIG (reference sequence). CDR3 sequence: CAWSPDRGTEAFF. CDR3 sequence (DNA): TGTGCCTGGAGTCCAGACAGGGGGACTGAAGCTTTCTTT. Full variable domain (remainder filled in from reference TRBV30 and TRBJ1-1): SQTIHQWPATLVQPVGSPLSLECTVEGTSNPNLYWYRQAAGRGLQLLFYSVGIGQISSEVPQNLSASRPQDRQFILSSKKLLLSDSGFYLCAWSPDRGTEAFFGQGTRLTVV.

The J gene is TRBJ2-6, the V gene TRBV29-1; D is unresolved. Germline assignment: CDR1 SQVTM and CDR2 ANQGSEA. The CDR3 covers 13 residues. Deletions cut 4 bases from V and 4 bases from J, with 8 bases between. CDR3 sequence: CSVVGWGANVLTF. The CDR3 nucleotides are TGCAGCGTTGTGGGGTGGGGGGCCAACGTCCTGACTTTC.

CDR3 in DNA: TGCGCCAGCAGCTTGGGTGTTCCGGGCACTGAAGCTTTCTTT. Translating it yields CASSLGVPGTEAFF. The chain has TRBV5-1 and TRBJ1-1; D unresolved. The CDR3 covers 14 residues. Germline CDR1 and CDR2: SGHRS and YFSETQ. V was pared by 0 bases and J by 4 bases, with 10 bases between.

In its sample, this clonotype was seen many times. J is TRBJ1-5 and V is TRBV6-1, with D possibly being TRBD1 (6 bases). This CDR3 is 13 amino acids long. From germline, CDR1 is MNHNS and CDR2 SASEGT. The V end lost 6 bases, the J end lost 4 bases, and 10 bases lay between the germline ends. Here the CDR3 reads CASSIDRNQPQHF. For the CDR3, the DNA is TGTGCCAGCAGCATAGACAGGAATCAGCCCCAGCATTTT.

The chain carries TRBV19 and TRBJ2-6, with 8 positions matching TRBD1. CDR1 LNHDA and CDR2 SQIVND come from the germline V gene (reference sequence). Germline trimming cut 10 bases from V and 2 bases from J; bases unmatched to any gene: 13. This CDR3 comprises 17 residues. The CDR3 sequence: CATVRDRSEAGANVLTF. The CDR3 DNA follows: TGTGCCACGGTCCGGGACAGGAGTGAGGCTGGGGCCAACGTCCTGACTTTC.

As concerns this clonotype: Being one base from a much bigger clone, this may be a read error. The DNA for the CDR3 is TGTGCCAGCAAGGAAGGGGCAGATACGCAGTGTTTT. This codes for CASKEGADTQCF. The genes are TRBV11-2 and TRBJ2-3; tentatively, D is TRBD1 (5 bases). Germline CDR1 and CDR2: SGHAT and FQNNGV. This CDR3 is built from 12 residues.

In this sample, this clonotype turned up many times. V gene TRBV11-1 combines with J gene TRBJ2-5; TRBD2 aligns across 9 bases. The CDR3 length is 14 residues. The junction had 7 bases not matched to a gene; V was cut back by 7 bases and J by 4 bases. CDR1 is SGHAT, CDR2 FQDESV, per germline (reference sequence). CDR3 residues: CASTLTTSGETQYF. CDR3 DNA sequence: TGTGCCAGCACCCTCACGACTAGCGGAGAGACCCAGTACTTC.